This T cell receptor (beta chain) was profiled in a study of shared clonotypes between healthy human individuals. Overall study: Serving as donors were two women and a few men, whose ages spanned 18 to 49. Study results and caveats: It was only blood that was sampled, and tissue repertoires likely differ.

CDR3 length: 15 residues. V was pared by 3 bases and J by 2 bases, with 15 bases between. Per germline, CDR1 SGDLS and CDR2 YYNGEE. The donors, healthy adults who were HIV-negative, had experienced no recent acute infections or vaccinations. With regard to this clone: The target antigen is unknown.

Some clones are missing from TCRdb's copy, which holds only in-frame ones; the method was immunoSEQ multiplex PCR. The sample lists fewer than 600,000 clones; roughly 79% were seen once. This receptor was obtained from a woman in her forties in good health. Some clones in this sample may be carry-over from other donors' samples. Sequenced sample: PBMCs. This rearrangement joins TRBV9 to TRBJ2-7; tentative D call: TRBD1 (6 bases). CDR3 protein: CASSAITGPPYEQYF. DNA of the CDR3: TGTGCCAGCAGCGCAATTACAGGGCCCCCCTACGAGCAGTACTTC.